These 28 T cell receptor beta chains were all obtained from the same sample, sequenced in a study of T cells in Graves' hyperthyroidism and ophthalmopathy. Authors of the study amplified TCR beta CDR3 regions from RNA transcripts. HTBI primers were the set used in a first-round RT-PCR of the TCR CDR3. MiXCR, run by TCRdb on the multiplex PCR reads, gives a single entry per CDR3 protein. The sample records 480,000 or so distinct CDR3 sequences, approximately 49% being singletons. Sequenced material: peripheral blood or thyroid tissue (not recorded which). These receptors were obtained from an adult woman with Graves' disease, either hyperthyroidism or ophthalmopathy (not recorded which).

V and J are TRBV29-1 and TRBJ2-7, with 9 nucleotides matching TRBD1. The CDR3 loop spans 14 amino acids. The germline CDR1 and CDR2 sequences are SQVTM and ANQGSEA. The J segment lost 6 bases and the V segment lost 6 bases, leaving 12 bases of the junction unmatched. Written as DNA, the CDR3 is TGCAGCGTAGACCCGGGACAGGGACACGGCGAGCAGTACTTC. It encodes CSVDPGQGHGEQYF.

The genes are TRBV7-9 and TRBJ2-7; 8 bases map to TRBD1. The CDR3 length is 16 residues. Germline CDR1 is SEHNR and CDR2 is FQNEAQ (reference sequence). Trimming cost V 7 bases and J 6 bases; bases outside gene matches: 17. CDR3 in amino acids: CASNREPSGQGGEQYF. The CDR3 coding sequence is TGTGCCAGCAACCGAGAACCGTCAGGACAGGGTGGCGAGCAGTACTTC. Combining the CDR3 with reference TRBV7-9 and TRBJ2-7 gives the whole variable domain DTGVSQNPRHKITKRGQNVTFRCDPISEHNRLYWYRQTLGQGPEFLTYFQNEAQLEKSRLLSDRFSAERPKGSFSTLEIQRTEQGDSAMYLCASNREPSGQGGEQYFGPGTRLTVT.

A word on this clonotype: A clone one base away is much larger, so this may be a read error. This sequence joins TRBV5-1 and TRBJ2-5, with TRBD1 matching over 8 bases. Germline V gives CDR1 SGHRS, CDR2 YFSETQ. CDR3 length: 14 amino acids. The CDR3 DNA sequence: TGCGCCAGCAGCTCGGACAGGGTCCAAGAGACCCAGTGCTTC. Protein: CASSSDRVQETQCF. Variable domain in full (rest from reference TRBV5-1 and TRBJ2-5): KAGVTQTPRYLIKTRGQQVTLSCSPISGHRSVSWYQQTPGQGLQFLFEYFSETQRNKGNFPGRFSGRQFSNSRSEMNVSTLELGDSALYLCASSSDRVQETQCFGPGTRLLVL.

This clonotype was recorded only once. CDR3 residues: CSATSGRKETQYF. For the CDR3, the DNA is TGCAGTGCTACTAGCGGGAGGAAAGAGACCCAGTACTTC. The V call is TRBV20-1, the J call TRBJ2-5, with TRBD2 matching over 11 bases. V was clipped by 4 bases and J by 3 bases; unmatched bases: 1. The germline V gene encodes CDR1 DFQATT and CDR2 SNEGSKA (reference sequence). The CDR3 extends over 13 amino acids.

This clonotype was counted ten times or more. J is TRBJ2-5 and V is TRBV7-9, with D possibly TRBD2 on 6 matching bases. CDR3 length equals 16 residues. Trimming removed 0 bases at V and 2 bases at J, with 13 bases between. CDR1 and CDR2 from the germline V gene are SEHNR and FQNEAQ (reference sequence). CDR3 sequence reads: CASSLATGEQQETQYF. CDR3 DNA sequence: TGTGCCAGCAGCTTAGCGACGGGGGAACAACAAGAGACCCAGTACTTC. Combining the CDR3 with reference TRBV7-9 and TRBJ2-5 gives the whole variable domain DTGVSQNPRHKITKRGQNVTFRCDPISEHNRLYWYRQTLGQGPEFLTYFQNEAQLEKSRLLSDRFSAERPKGSFSTLEIQRTEQGDSAMYLCASSLATGEQQETQYFGPGTRLLVL.

The chain has TRBV7-9 and TRBJ1-4; 7 positions agree with TRBD1. CDR3 length: 16 residues. Looked up from germline, CDR1 is SEHNR and CDR2 is FQNEAQ (reference sequence). V was clipped by 5 bases and J by 5 bases; unmatched bases: 11. CDR3 in DNA: TGTGCCAGCAGCCAAGTGGATGCCAGGGGGAATGAAAAACTGTTTTTT. It codes for CASSQVDARGNEKLFF.

J is TRBJ1-3 and V is TRBV6-5; D remains unclear. The V end lost 0 bases, the J end lost 4 bases, and 10 bases lay between the germline ends. Germline values: CDR1 MNHEY, CDR2 SVGAGI. The CDR3 length is 15 residues. The CDR3 DNA follows: TGTGCCAGCAGTTACTCGAGCAGTCTGGGAAACACCATATATTTT. It codes for CASSYSSSLGNTIYF.

This clonotype came up many times. The V gene is TRBV2, the J gene TRBJ1-6; 9 bases map to TRBD1. CDR1 and CDR2 (germline): SNHLY, FYNNEI. The CDR3 is 15 amino acids. J gave up 7 bases and V 7 bases, and 8 bases lay outside the gene matches. The DNA of the CDR3 is TGTGCCAGCACAAGAGACAGGGGGGAGAATTCACCCCTCCACTTT. Protein: CASTRDRGENSPLHF.

The chain couples TRBV24-1 to TRBJ2-2; no reliable D call. Trimming stripped 5 bases from V and 7 bases from J, with 7 bases between. The germline V gene has CDR1 KGHDR and CDR2 SFDVKD. This CDR3 region has 12 residues. The CDR3 spells CATSAPGGELFF. CDR3 in DNA: TGTGCCACCAGTGCACCCGGCGGGGAGCTGTTTTTT.

As to this clonotype: A much larger clone lies a single base off, so this may be a read error. Because the CDR3 is missing its conserved closing phenylalanine or tryptophan, this is likely a read error. The V gene is TRBV19, the J gene TRBJ2-7; D unresolved. The germline CDR1 and CDR2 sequences are LNHDA and SQIVND (reference sequence). CDR3 length: 13 amino acids. Between the trimmed V and J ends, which lost 3 bases and 4 bases, there was a span of 10 bases. The CDR3 DNA is TGTGCCAGTAGTATTCAAGGGCCGTACGAGCAGTACCTC. The encoded protein is CASSIQGPYEQYL.

This clonotype was found many times. V usage is TRBV20-1 and J usage is TRBJ1-1, with D perhaps matching TRBD1 (6 bases). Between the trimmed V and J ends, which lost 3 bases and 2 bases, there was a span of 13 bases. This CDR3 is built from 14 residues. CDR1 and CDR2 (germline): DFQATT, SNEGSKA (reference sequence). Here the CDR3 reads CSASLQGRNTEAFF. The CDR3 nucleotides read TGCAGTGCTAGTTTACAGGGACGAAACACTGAAGCTTTCTTT.

This clonotype has at least ten counts. The V gene is TRBV7-9, the J gene TRBJ2-7, with D perhaps TRBD2 (6 bases). Trimming took off 1 base at V and 4 bases at J, with 17 bases between the two ends. The CDR3 sequence is 16 residues long. The germline V gene encodes CDR1 SEHNR and CDR2 FQNEAQ (reference sequence). CDR3 nucleotides: TGTGCCAGCAGCTTAGAGATTTTGGGGGGAAGGTACGAGCAGTACTTC. It encodes CASSLEILGGRYEQYF.

This clonotype was detected only once. V usage is TRBV29-1 and J usage is TRBJ2-7; either TRBD1 or TRBD2 may supply D (6 bases each). This CDR3 is built from 16 residues. Germline V gives CDR1 SQVTM, CDR2 ANQGSEA. V shed 6 bases and J shed 4 bases, with 25 bases lying between them. Written as DNA, the CDR3 is TGCAGCGTATCCGCTTATGGAGGGGGAACAGTGTACGAGCAGTACTTC. Its translation is CSVSAYGGGTVYEQYF.

The chain uses TRBV19 and TRBJ1-2, with D perhaps TRBD1 (5 bases). Germline V CDR1 and CDR2: LNHDA, SQIVND (reference sequence). The V gene lost 9 bases and the J gene lost 6 bases, with 17 bases spanning the gap. The CDR3 consists of 13 residues. This CDR3 is CASTYRGRDGYTF. The CDR3 region has the DNA TGTGCCAGCACATATAGGGGACGGGATGGCTACACCTTC.

In this sample, this clonotype turned up many times. V and J are TRBV7-8 and TRBJ1-1, with D hard to call. Trimming took 3 bases from V and 3 from J, leaving 11 bases between them. The CDR3 contains 14 residues. In germline, CDR1 is SGHVS, CDR2 FQNEAQ. The CDR3 loop reads CASSFIGGDTEAFF. CDR3 nucleotide sequence: TGTGCCAGCAGCTTTATAGGCGGAGACACTGAAGCTTTCTTT.

The sample holds many counts of this clonotype. This sequence joins TRBV9 and TRBJ1-2; no definite D call. Per germline, CDR1 SGDLS and CDR2 YYNGEE. Trimming took off 0 bases at V and 4 bases at J, with 13 bases between the two ends. The CDR3 is 15 amino acids. The CDR3 loop is CASSVGEAAGYGYTF. The CDR3 DNA follows: TGTGCCAGCAGCGTAGGAGAGGCGGCGGGCTATGGCTACACCTTC.

Only a few counts were recorded for this clonotype. The chain uses TRBV6-1 and TRBJ1-2, with 7 bases fitting TRBD1. The CDR3 extends over 15 amino acids. V shed 8 bases, J shed 4 bases, and the junction held 13 bases outside the gene matches. Per germline, CDR1 MNHNS and CDR2 SASEGT. The CDR3 sequence: CASHTSGAGGYGYTF. CDR3 bases: TGTGCCAGCCACACGTCGGGGGCAGGGGGCTATGGCTACACCTTC.

As for this clonotype: Compared with germline, one end of the junction differs, possibly owing to a read error. The J gene is TRBJ1-1, the V gene TRBV7-9, with a possible D match to TRBD1 (6 bases). CDR1 and CDR2 (germline): SEHNR, FQNEAQ (reference sequence). The CDR3 contains 17 residues. The CDR3 spells CAGSQRGGHDYLGEAFF. The CDR3 DNA reads as TGCGCCGGCAGCCAAAGGGGGGGACATGACTACCTAGGTGAAGCTTTCTTT.

The chain combines TRBV7-8 with TRBJ1-1, with D maybe TRBD1 (6 bases). V was trimmed by 10 bases and J by 1 base, leaving 13 bases between them. CDR1 SGHVS and CDR2 FQNEAQ come from the germline V gene. The CDR3 has 13 amino acids. The CDR3 sequence is CATDGGPNTEAFF. CDR3 coding DNA: TGTGCCACTGATGGGGGGCCGAACACTGAAGCTTTCTTT.

The chain uses TRBV20-1 and TRBJ1-1, with 11 nucleotides matching TRBD1. The CDR3 sequence is 18 residues long. CDR1 is DFQATT, CDR2 SNEGSKA, per germline (reference sequence). V trimming: 5 bases; J trimming: 0 bases; junction bases outside the gene matches: 14. This chain's CDR3 is CSARPPAWTGGMNTEAFF. Written as DNA, the CDR3 is TGCAGTGCTCGCCCGCCCGCCTGGACAGGGGGCATGAACACTGAAGCTTTCTTT.

This clonotype was detected a few times. The genes are TRBV7-3 and TRBJ2-2; D gene unclear. Germline V gene lookup returns CDR1 SGHTA and CDR2 FQGTGA. The ends were cut back, 5 bases at V and 0 bases at J, with 13 bases in the middle. This CDR3 is 16 amino acids long. The CDR3 sequence: CASSLDGQANTGELFF. The CDR3 coding sequence is TGTGCCAGCAGCCTCGATGGGCAGGCGAACACCGGGGAGCTGTTTTTT.

The chain couples TRBV10-1 to TRBJ2-7; D may be TRBD2 (5 bases). The CDR3 is made up of 14 amino acids. The V end lost 0 bases, the J end lost 1 base, and 7 bases lay between the germline ends. Per germline, CDR1 WNHNN and CDR2 SYGVQD (reference sequence). In nucleotides, the CDR3 is TGCGCCAGCAGTGAGTCCGAGGGTTCCTACGAGCAGTACTTC. It yields the protein CASSESEGSYEQYF.

This chain links TRBV5-1 with TRBJ2-5; a weak D match, TRBD1 (5 bases). This CDR3 spans 13 amino acids. CDR1 is SGHRS and CDR2 is YFSETQ in the germline V gene. V was cut by 2 bases and J by 3 bases, with 8 bases left in between. The chain's CDR3 is CASSLQGEETQYF. CDR3 coding DNA: TGCGCCAGCAGCTTACAAGGGGAAGAGACCCAGTACTTC.

Notes on this clonotype: The limits of the CDR3 on the DNA are not certain, so only TCRdb's listed CDR3 is given. CDR3 amino acids: CSVAYGTQNTEALF. The J gene is TRBJ1-1, the V gene TRBV29-1; no check of the table's D call, TRBD1, against the DNA was made. Germline lookup yields CDR1 SQVTM and CDR2 ANQGSEA. 14 amino acids form the CDR3, both terminal residues included.

This chain joins TRBV4-3 and TRBJ2-5; 13 bases fit TRBD2. CDR3 size: 17 residues. The V gene's germline CDR1 is LGHNA and CDR2 YSLEER. V shed 0 bases and J 1 base; nucleotides not matched to a gene: 2. The CDR3 loop reads CASSQDGTSGVQETQYF. The CDR3 region has the DNA TGCGCCAGCAGCCAAGATGGGACTAGCGGGGTCCAAGAGACCCAGTACTTC.

The rearrangement joins TRBV3-1 to TRBJ1-2, with 7 bases matching TRBD1. Germline V lookup: CDR1 LGHDT, CDR2 YNNKEL (reference sequence). Trimming removed 0 bases from V and 8 bases from J; junction bases left unmatched: 12. The length of the CDR3 is 16 residues. The CDR3 DNA follows: TGTGCCAGCAGCCAAGATAGGGGCAGGGGGAACTCCGGCTACACCTTC. Protein: CASSQDRGRGNSGYTF.

This chain links TRBV12-3 or TRBV12-4 with TRBJ1-3; D gene unclear. This CDR3 comprises 14 residues. V lost 6 bases to trimming and J lost 8 bases, with 17 bases between them. The CDR3 here is CASSPGVISHTIYF. DNA of the CDR3: TGTGCCAGCAGCCCGGGTGTGATCTCCCACACCATATATTTT.

This clonotype was seen more than once but under ten times. J is TRBJ1-1 and V is TRBV20-1; D ambiguous. This CDR3 contains 12 residues. V gave up 6 bases and J gave up 4 bases, with 12 bases separating them. Germline loops: CDR1 DFQATT, CDR2 SNEGSKA (reference sequence). The CDR3 spells CSAREGSTEAFF. In DNA, the CDR3 is TGCAGTGCCCGGGAGGGAAGCACTGAAGCTTTCTTT.